The 10 T cell receptor beta chains reported below all come from one sample, sequenced in a study of OX40 agonist ivuxolimab in advanced cancers. The library was generated by the immunoSEQ multiplex PCR assay. TCRdb took over this immuneACCESS table, retaining in-frame rearrangements with V and J assigned. Such tables are incomplete; in checked studies, under half of the missing clones stem from an unresolved V gene, and the remainder is unexplained. The sample table shows about 46,000 clones, and 88% are seen once. Roughly 54% of the sample goes to the ten largest clones. This sample comprised CD4+ or CD8+ T cells sorted from blood, obtained in a trial of the OX40 agonist ivuxolimab. These receptors were taken from an adult with an advanced solid tumor such as melanoma, head and neck, liver or kidney cancer.

Note on this clone: This CDR3 is also generated by other DNA sequences in the sample. V and J are TRBV27 and TRBJ2-2; no clear D gene. The V gene lost 3 bases and the J gene lost 3 bases, with 8 bases spanning the gap. Germline CDR1 reads MNHEY; CDR2 reads SMNVEV (reference sequence). The CDR3 contains 14 residues. The CDR3, as DNA: TGTGCCAGCAGTTTGCAGGAACACACCGGGGAGCTGTTTTTT. This sequence encodes CASSLQEHTGELFF.

For this clone: Other DNA variants within this sample encode the same CDR3. V and J are TRBV6-1 and TRBJ2-7; D is unclear. From germline, CDR1 is MNHNS and CDR2 SASEGT. The ends were cut back, 6 bases at V and 4 bases at J, with 4 bases in the middle. The CDR3 consists of 10 residues. In nucleotides, the CDR3 is TGTGCCAGCAGCACTTACGAGCAGTACTTC. Amino acid sequence: CASSTYEQYF.

This chain links TRBV5-6 with TRBJ2-1, with D tentatively TRBD2 (5 bases). CDR3 length equals 13 residues. Germline values: CDR1 SGHDT, CDR2 YYEEEE. The V gene lost 1 base and the J gene lost 9 bases, with 11 bases spanning the gap. CDR3 sequence reads: CASSLRGNVEQFF. The CDR3 DNA follows: TGTGCCAGCAGCTTGAGAGGGAATGTTGAGCAGTTCTTC.

J is TRBJ1-1 and V is TRBV28; TRBD1 agrees at 9 bases. CDR1 is MDHEN, CDR2 SYDVKM, per germline. The J segment lost 1 base and the V segment lost 5 bases, leaving 5 bases of the junction unmatched. The CDR3 has 15 residues. The CDR3 DNA sequence: TGTGCCAGCAGTACAGGGGGCGCTGGGAACACTGAAGCTTTCTTT. It codes for CASSTGGAGNTEAFF.

This chain joins TRBV11-3 and TRBJ2-5, with D perhaps matching TRBD1 or TRBD2 (6 bases each). CDR1 and CDR2 from the germline V gene are SGHNT and YENEEA. The CDR3 covers 14 residues. The V gene lost 5 bases and the J gene lost 5 bases, with 15 bases spanning the gap. The CDR3 spells CASSPSGGGETQYF. The CDR3 DNA follows: TGTGCCAGCAGCCCTAGTGGAGGGGGGGAGACCCAGTACTTC.

The V gene is TRBV6-1, the J gene TRBJ1-4; D is unclear. CDR1 and CDR2 from the germline V gene are MNHNS and SASEGT. V lost 3 bases, J lost 8 bases, and 13 bases lay in between. The CDR3 sequence is 14 residues long. This chain's CDR3 is CASSEELGWEKLFF. The CDR3 region has the DNA TGTGCCAGCAGTGAGGAGTTAGGTTGGGAAAAACTGTTTTTT.

V usage is TRBV5-1 and J usage is TRBJ2-2; no clear D. Germline assignment: CDR1 SGHRS and CDR2 YFSETQ. The CDR3 covers 17 residues. Trimming cost V 2 bases and J 2 bases, with 16 bases left between them. The CDR3 sequence is CASSLTGRLENTGELFF. CDR3 coding DNA: TGCGCCAGCAGCTTAACGGGTCGCCTAGAAAACACCGGGGAGCTGTTTTTT.

The chain combines TRBV13 with TRBJ2-1; 10 bases align to TRBD2. Per the germline V gene, CDR1 is PRHDT and CDR2 is FYEKMQ (reference sequence). V was pared by 4 bases and J by 4 bases, with 4 bases of the junction left unmatched. This CDR3 contains 15 residues. In DNA form, the CDR3 reads TGTGCCAGCAGCTCAGGACTAGCGGTTTACAATGAGCAGTTCTTC. Its protein is CASSSGLAVYNEQFF.

The chain carries TRBV5-1 and TRBJ2-5; weak D call: TRBD1 (6 bases). The CDR3 contains 14 residues. V was clipped by 2 bases and J by 0 bases, with 8 bases between them. Germline V gene data show CDR1 as SGHRS and CDR2 as YFSETQ. The CDR3 spells CASSFGQHQETQYF. The CDR3 DNA is TGCGCCAGCAGCTTTGGACAGCACCAAGAGACCCAGTACTTC.

This rearrangement joins TRBV7-2 to TRBJ2-7; unclear D gene. The V and J ends lost 1 base and 6 bases respectively, with 7 bases between them. The CDR3 loop spans 12 amino acids. Germline assignment: CDR1 SGHTA and CDR2 FQGNSA. The CDR3 nucleotides are TGTGCCAGCAGCTTAGAGTGGGCCGAGCAGTACTTC. Its protein product is CASSLEWAEQYF.